One and the same sample provided the 8 T cell receptor beta chains below, sequenced in a study of T-cell memory formation after mild COVID-19. TCRdb re-analysed the 5' RACE reads in MiXCR, keeping a single row per CDR3 protein. Of about 170,000 distinct CDR3 sequences detected, 10% to 15% appear once; the ten largest clones hold 2.5% to 3.5%. Sequenced sample: PBMCs or a T cell subset sorted from them (not recorded which). The origin of the receptors is a man aged 18 to 30 who had mild COVID-19 (a few samples of this study predate the infection). Cell type and time point are not known.

The rearrangement uses TRBV27 and TRBJ2-3; D is possibly TRBD2 (5 bases). The CDR3 is 17 amino acids. V was trimmed by 5 bases and J by 2 bases, leaving 20 bases between them. Germline values: CDR1 MNHEY, CDR2 SMNVEV (reference sequence). The CDR3 DNA is TGTGCCAGCAGTCGCAGATCCCAGAGCGGACTCACAGATACGCAGTATTTT. Translation gives CASSRRSQSGLTDTQYF.

V is TRBV12-5 and J is TRBJ2-5; D remains unclear. The CDR3 spans 13 residues. The V end was cut by 5 bases, the J end by 7 bases, with 14 bases between. The germline V gene has CDR1 LGHNT and CDR2 FRNRAP. The CDR3 reads CASGRETPGTQYF. For the CDR3, the DNA is TGTGCTAGTGGTAGAGAAACACCGGGGACCCAGTACTTC.

Comment on this clonotype: One end of the junction varies from germline; a read error may be responsible. The chain carries TRBV11-2 and TRBJ2-2; D is ambiguous. Germline values: CDR1 SGHAT, CDR2 FQNNGV. This CDR3 contains 11 residues. The CDR3 region has the DNA TGTGCCAGCAGATTAGACCGGGAGCTGTTTTTT. Translating it yields CASRLDRELFF.

This clonotype was found a few times. This rearrangement joins TRBV30 to TRBJ2-3, with D perhaps matching TRBD1 (5 bases). Germline CDR1 reads GTSNPN; CDR2 reads SVGIG (reference sequence). The CDR3 length is 12 residues. Trimming pared 2 bases from V and 4 bases from J, leaving 7 bases between. The chain's CDR3 is CAWSPTADTQYF. CDR3 nucleotides: TGTGCCTGGAGTCCGACAGCAGATACGCAGTATTTT.

The chain recombines TRBV4-1 with TRBJ2-7, with 7 bases fitting TRBD2. Germline assignment: CDR1 MGHRA and CDR2 YSYEKL. Trimming took 3 bases from V and 6 from J; bases not matched to a gene: 5. CDR3 length equals 13 residues. The CDR3 region is CASSQRRTSEQYV. CDR3 bases: TGCGCCAGCAGCCAGCGCAGGACTAGCGAGCAGTACGTC.

This clonotype was picked up a small number of times. The chain is built from TRBV20-1 and TRBJ2-3, with D unclear. V was trimmed by 1 base and J by 1 base, leaving 12 bases between them. This CDR3 is built from 15 residues. The germline gives CDR1 DFQATT, CDR2 SNEGSKA (reference sequence). For the CDR3, the DNA is TGCAGTGCTAGAGGTACCTACGGAGGCACAGATACGCAGTATTTT. As protein: CSARGTYGGTDTQYF.

This clonotype was detected many times. CDR3 region: CATRATLSTDTQYF. CDR3 coding DNA: TGCGCCACGCGGGCGACTCTAAGCACAGATACGCAGTATTTT. This chain uses TRBV5-1 with TRBJ2-3; D is possibly TRBD2 (5 bases). Germline assignment: CDR1 SGHRS and CDR2 YFSETQ. V was trimmed by 9 bases and J by 0 bases, leaving 14 bases between them. CDR3 length: 14 residues.

The chain uses TRBV9 and TRBJ2-3, with D hard to call. V lost 5 bases and J 1 base, leaving 20 bases between the germline ends. Germline lookup yields CDR1 SGDLS and CDR2 YYNGEE. The length of the CDR3 is 17 residues. Here the CDR3 reads CASSIGAPGGGTDTQYF. The CDR3 DNA follows: TGTGCCAGCAGTATAGGAGCCCCGGGCGGCGGCACAGATACGCAGTATTTT.